Below, 13 T cell receptor beta chains from the same sample are listed, as sequenced in a study of blood T cell repertoires in COVID-19. Measured with immunoSEQ multiplex PCR; TCRdb has only the in-frame clones, and not every one. In the table there are 100,000 or so clones, 85% of which are singletons. The source material was peripheral blood. The receptors here all came from a man between 45 and 60 years old with acute or convalescent COVID-19.

The rearrangement joins TRBV5-4 to TRBJ2-1; TRBD2 is a possible D gene (5 bases). Germline lookup yields CDR1 SGHNT and CDR2 YYREEE (reference sequence). Trimming removed 4 bases at V and 0 bases at J, with 14 bases between. This CDR3 spans 16 amino acids. The CDR3 DNA is TGTGCCAGCAGCGGTTTGGTGGGGAGCTCCTACAATGAGCAGTTCTTC. It is translated as CASSGLVGSSYNEQFF. The complete variable domain, with remaining parts taken from reference TRBV5-4 and TRBJ2-1, reads ETGVTQSPTHLIKTRGQQVTLRCSSQSGHNTVSWYQQALGQGPQFIFQYYREEENGRGNFPPRFSGLQFPNYSSELNVNALELDDSALYLCASSGLVGSSYNEQFFGPGTRLTVL.

CDR3 amino acids: CASSYYREGAYEQYF. The CDR3 coding sequence is TGTGCCAGCAGTTATTACAGGGAGGGCGCCTACGAGCAGTACTTC. The chain recombines TRBV6-5 with TRBJ2-7, with D maybe TRBD2 (7 bases). Germline V gene lookup returns CDR1 MNHEY and CDR2 SVGAGI. CDR3 length: 15 residues. The germline V and J ends were trimmed by 3 bases and 2 bases, with 14 bases remaining between them.

The V and J genes are TRBV7-9 and TRBJ1-5; 9 nucleotides match TRBD1. The CDR3 spans 15 residues. V trimming: 5 bases; J trimming: 1 base; junction bases outside the gene matches: 3. Germline-derived CDR1 and CDR2 are SEHNR and FQNEAQ (reference sequence). The DNA for the CDR3 is TGTGCCAGCAGCCTAACAGGGGGCAGCAATCAGCCCCAGCATTTT. Its translation: CASSLTGGSNQPQHF.

The chain recombines TRBV4-2 with TRBJ2-3; TRBD2 matches 7 bases. CDR1 and CDR2 (germline): LGHNA, YNFKEQ. The CDR3 extends over 16 amino acids. After removal of 4 bases from V and 0 bases from J, the junction contained 7 bases not matched to a gene. The DNA of the CDR3 is TGTGCCAGCAGCCCGCGGGGGATTCCTAGCACAGATACGCAGTATTTT. This codes for CASSPRGIPSTDTQYF.

With respect to this clone: An end of the junction differs from the germline gene, which may be a read error. The chain is built from TRBV18 and TRBJ1-3; D perhaps matches TRBD1 (6 bases). CDR1 is KGHSH, CDR2 LQKENI, per germline. CDR3 length: 12 residues. The CDR3 DNA follows: TGTGCCAGCTCCCGGGGCGGCCGGGACACGACCTTT. Amino acid sequence: CASSRGGRDTTF.

The chain joins TRBV9 to TRBJ2-1, with D possibly matching TRBD1 (5 bases). The germline gives CDR1 SGDLS, CDR2 YYNGEE. This CDR3 contains 12 residues. Trimming stripped 5 bases from V and 4 bases from J, with 7 bases between. The CDR3 region is CASSDSYNEQFF. The CDR3 DNA sequence: TGTGCCAGCAGTGACAGTTACAATGAGCAGTTCTTC.

CDR3 region: CASRKTGGYNEQFF. CDR3 coding DNA: TGTGCCAGCCGAAAGACAGGGGGGTACAATGAGCAGTTCTTC. V and J are TRBV4-2 and TRBJ2-1, with TRBD1 identical over 9 bases. Germline CDR1 LGHNA, CDR2 YNFKEQ. The CDR3 has 14 residues. Losses at the gene ends were 8 bases for V and 4 bases for J; bases not matched to a gene: 6.

V usage is TRBV28 and J usage is TRBJ2-7, with TRBD1 identical over 8 bases. The length of the CDR3 is 13 residues. The J segment lost 5 bases and the V segment lost 3 bases, leaving 3 bases of the junction unmatched. The V gene's germline CDR1 is MDHEN and CDR2 SYDVKM. Here the CDR3 DNA reads TGTGCCAGCAGTTTCGGACAGGGCCACGAGCAGTACTTC. Protein sequence: CASSFGQGHEQYF.

This chain connects TRBV18 to TRBJ2-2, with 7 bases fitting TRBD1. Germline loops: CDR1 KGHSH, CDR2 LQKENI. This CDR3 region has 15 residues. Losses at the gene ends were 3 bases for V and 3 bases for J; bases not matched to a gene: 4. CDR3 in amino acids: CASSPRQGDTGELFF. The CDR3 region has the DNA TGTGCCAGCTCACCCAGACAGGGAGACACCGGGGAGCTGTTTTTT.

The V gene is TRBV10-3, the J gene TRBJ1-5; 9 nucleotides match TRBD1. CDR1 and CDR2 from the germline V gene are ENHRY and SYGVKD. V shed 4 bases and J 3 bases; nucleotides not matched to a gene: 4. This CDR3 spans 15 amino acids. This CDR3 reads CAISAGQGNNQPQHF. In nucleotides, the CDR3 is TGTGCCATCAGTGCGGGACAGGGTAACAATCAGCCCCAGCATTTT.

The sample holds one count of this clone. The rearrangement links TRBV30 to TRBJ2-4; maybe TRBD1 (5 bases). The CDR3 is made up of 12 amino acids. CDR1 and CDR2 (germline): GTSNPN, SVGIG (reference sequence). Trimming pared 0 bases from V and 7 bases from J, leaving 7 bases between. CDR3 region: CAWSVSGNIQYF. CDR3 DNA sequence: TGTGCCTGGAGTGTATCAGGGAACATTCAGTACTTC.

The rearrangement joins TRBV5-1 to TRBJ2-5; D is perhaps TRBD2 (5 bases). This CDR3 region has 14 residues. Trimming took off 0 bases at V and 5 bases at J, with 11 bases between the two ends. Germline V lookup: CDR1 SGHRS, CDR2 YFSETQ. The CDR3 sequence: CASSLDGEWETQYF. In nucleotides, the CDR3 is TGCGCCAGCAGCTTGGATGGGGAGTGGGAGACCCAGTACTTC.

This rearrangement joins TRBV4-1 to TRBJ1-2, with TRBD1 matching 8 bases. There are 15 residues in the CDR3. The V gene's germline CDR1 is MGHRA and CDR2 YSYEKL. V dropped 4 bases and J dropped 4; count of bases not matched to a gene: 8. The DNA for the CDR3 is TGCGCCAGCAGCCCGCGACAGGGGATAGGCTATGGCTACACCTTC. Translation: CASSPRQGIGYGYTF.